Presented here are 6 T cell receptor beta chains from one specimen sequenced in a study of shared clonotypes between healthy human individuals. The assay was immunoSEQ multiplex PCR, and TCRdb's table has in-frame clones only and misses some. This table has roughly 100,000 clones, 65% to 75% appearing once. Sequencing was performed on memory CD8+ T cells sorted from blood. Subset described: CD45RO+ cells pooled with CCR7-negative TemRA cells. The receptors were sampled from a woman aged 25 to 39 in good health.

The chain couples TRBV27 to TRBJ2-7; 7 bases align to TRBD2. Trimming took 4 bases from V and 4 from J; bases not matched to a gene: 7. The germline V gene has CDR1 MNHEY and CDR2 SMNVEV (reference sequence). The CDR3 runs to 14 residues. CDR3 sequence reads: CASSSGASGYEQYF. For the CDR3, the DNA is TGTGCCAGCAGTTCCGGGGCTAGCGGATACGAGCAGTACTTC.

The CDR3 bases are TGTGCCAGCAGCTTGATCAGTTTGGGGGGTTGGGAGACCCAGTACTTC. Protein: CASSLISLGGWETQYF. The chain recombines TRBV5-6 with TRBJ2-5; TRBD2 is a possible D gene (6 bases). Trimming shortened V by 1 base and J by 5 bases, and 18 bases separated the two germline ends. This CDR3 comprises 16 residues. Per the germline V gene, CDR1 is SGHDT and CDR2 is YYEEEE.

This chain links TRBV4-1 with TRBJ2-7; D is possibly TRBD2 (6 bases). V lost 0 bases, J lost 5 bases, and 8 bases lay in between. The CDR3 is 13 residues long. Germline-derived CDR1 and CDR2 are MGHRA and YSYEKL. The CDR3 region is CASSQDGGHEQYF. DNA of the CDR3: TGCGCCAGCAGCCAAGATGGAGGGCACGAGCAGTACTTC.

The J gene is TRBJ1-2, the V gene TRBV7-2; TRBD1 agrees at 7 bases. Germline loops: CDR1 SGHTA, CDR2 FQGNSA. CDR3 length: 15 residues. The junction had 12 bases not matched to a gene; V was cut back by 5 bases and J by 6 bases. Written as DNA, the CDR3 is TGTGCCAGCAGCCTGCAAAGGGACAGTTTTGATGGCTACACCTTC. This gives the protein CASSLQRDSFDGYTF.

V and J are TRBV28 and TRBJ2-1; 8 bases line up with TRBD2. Looked up from germline, CDR1 is MDHEN and CDR2 is SYDVKM. The CDR3 is 16 residues long. With V trimmed by 4 bases and J by 6 bases, 11 bases remained unmatched. The CDR3 is CASSSRTSSGTNEQFF. CDR3 nucleotides: TGTGCCAGCAGTTCTCGGACTAGCTCGGGCACCAATGAGCAGTTCTTC.

CDR3 bases: TGTGCCAGCAGATCCCCCGGCTGGGGAGGAACTGAAGCTTTCTTT. This gives the protein CASRSPGWGGTEAFF. The V and J genes are TRBV7-8 and TRBJ1-1, with D unresolved. The V gene's germline CDR1 is SGHVS and CDR2 FQNEAQ. The CDR3 is 15 residues long. V was shortened by 6 bases and J by 5 bases, with 19 bases between the two germline ends.